One and the same sample provided the 24 T cell receptor beta chains below, sequenced in a study of blood T cell repertoires in COVID-19. This table comes from immunoSEQ multiplex PCR, and its TCRdb copy is limited to in-frame clones, with some not included. The data show hundreds of thousands of clones, about 90% seen once. The material sequenced was peripheral blood. Receptors originate from a young woman with COVID-19, enrolled during active disease.

The chain joins TRBV6-6 to TRBJ2-3, with D perhaps matching TRBD1 (5 bases). This CDR3 spans 14 amino acids. The V end lost 2 bases, the J end lost 3 bases, and 9 bases lay between the germline ends. Germline CDR1 is MNHNY and CDR2 is SVGAGI (reference sequence). The CDR3 loop reads CASSYRDRTDTQYF. CDR3 DNA: TGTGCCAGCAGTTACCGCGACAGAACAGATACGCAGTATTTT.

This clone appeared a single time. The chain has TRBV6-5 and TRBJ2-7; weak D call: TRBD1 (5 bases). Germline V CDR1 and CDR2: MNHEY, SVGAGI. This CDR3 is built from 14 residues. V was pared by 6 bases and J by 2 bases, with 14 bases between. The DNA for the CDR3 is TGTGCCAGCAGCAAAGAGACAGATGCCTACGAGCAGTACTTC. This gives the protein CASSKETDAYEQYF.

The chain carries TRBV11-3 and TRBJ1-6, with D tentatively TRBD1 (5 bases). Germline V lookup: CDR1 SGHNT, CDR2 YENEEA. The CDR3 contains 14 residues. The V gene lost 5 bases and the J gene lost 8 bases, with 13 bases spanning the gap. The CDR3 reads CASSPRDFYSPLHF. CDR3 in DNA: TGTGCCAGCAGCCCCCGGGACTTCTATTCACCCCTCCACTTT.

This clone was picked up a small number of times. The CDR3 loop reads CASTSDRGKLFF. CDR3 bases: TGTGCCAGTACCTCGGACAGGGGAAAACTGTTTTTT. V usage is TRBV19 and J usage is TRBJ1-4, with 9 bases matching TRBD1. Looked up from germline, CDR1 is LNHDA and CDR2 is SQIVND (reference sequence). This CDR3 has 12 residues. J lost 10 bases, V lost 7 bases, and 4 bases had no gene match.

The chain couples TRBV10-3 to TRBJ2-5, with D perhaps matching TRBD1 (6 bases). Per germline, CDR1 ENHRY and CDR2 SYGVKD. There are 14 residues in the CDR3. Trimming cost V 1 base and J 5 bases, with 11 bases left between them. The DNA for the CDR3 is TGTGCCATCAGTGAGTTCGGACAGTGGGAGACCCAGTACTTC. This translates into CAISEFGQWETQYF.

The gene calls are TRBV3-1 (or the pseudogene TRBV3-2) and TRBJ1-3; TRBD1 matches at 8 bases. The CDR3 is 14 residues long. Germline CDR1 LGHDT, CDR2 YNNKEL (reference sequence). V shed 4 bases and J 2 bases; nucleotides not matched to a gene: 1. Here the CDR3 reads CASSPTGAGNTIYF. CDR3 nucleotide sequence: TGTGCCAGCAGCCCGACAGGGGCTGGAAACACCATATATTTT.

The V call is TRBV18, the J call TRBJ2-2; 12 bases map to TRBD2. Per germline, CDR1 KGHSH and CDR2 LQKENI. This CDR3 is built from 20 residues. V lost 3 bases to trimming and J lost 0 bases; unmatched junction nucleotides: 11. The chain's CDR3 is CASSPREWTSGDSNTGELFF. In DNA, the CDR3 is TGTGCCAGCTCACCTAGAGAATGGACTAGCGGGGACTCGAACACCGGGGAGCTGTTTTTT.

The chain is built from TRBV5-1 and TRBJ1-2; 7 bases match TRBD1. Germline V gene sequence: CDR1 SGHRS, CDR2 YFSETQ. J was trimmed by 0 bases and V by 4 bases; bases with no gene match: 12. There are 17 residues in the CDR3. In DNA form, the CDR3 reads TGCGCCAGCAGCATCTCAAACACAGGGGTAGCTAACTATGGCTACACCTTC. Translating gives CASSISNTGVANYGYTF.

The chain links TRBV11-2 to TRBJ1-6; 7 nucleotides line up with TRBD1. The germline V gene encodes CDR1 SGHAT and CDR2 FQNNGV. V was pared by 2 bases and J by 5 bases, with 3 bases of the junction left unmatched. This CDR3 region has 15 residues. DNA for the CDR3: TGTGCCAGCAGCTTAAGAGGGACAGATAATTCACCCCTCCACTTT. Translation: CASSLRGTDNSPLHF.

The chain combines TRBV7-8 with TRBJ1-4; no definite D call. The CDR3 contains 15 residues. The germline CDR1 and CDR2 sequences are SGHVS and FQNEAQ. The ends were cut back, 1 base at V and 7 bases at J, with 13 bases in the middle. For the CDR3, the DNA is TGTGCCAGCAGCTTAGAAGGTCTAGAAGCTGAAAAACTGTTTTTT. This sequence encodes CASSLEGLEAEKLFF.

V gene TRBV10-3 combines with J gene TRBJ1-5, with 7 bases matching TRBD1. The CDR3 spans 14 residues. J gave up 3 bases and V 5 bases, and 4 bases lay outside the gene matches. Germline CDR1 ENHRY, CDR2 SYGVKD. This CDR3 reads CAISTGQNNQPQHF. The CDR3 region has the DNA TGTGCCATCAGTACGGGACAGAACAATCAGCCCCAGCATTTT.

V and J are TRBV27 and TRBJ2-1, with 10 bases fitting TRBD2. V was pared by 3 bases and J by 8 bases, with 7 bases of the junction left unmatched. The CDR3 spans 15 residues. From germline, CDR1 is MNHEY and CDR2 SMNVEV (reference sequence). The CDR3 nucleotides read TGTGCCAGCAGTTTGCCCCCCGGGACTAGCGATGAGCAGTTCTTC. This gives the protein CASSLPPGTSDEQFF.

CDR3 bases: TGTGCCAGCAGCCCGAGTTGGACTGAAGCTTTCTTT. This gives the protein CASSPSWTEAFF. J is TRBJ1-1 and V is TRBV5-5; D uncertain. CDR1 is SGHKS and CDR2 is YYEKEE in the germline V gene (reference sequence). The length of the CDR3 is 12 residues. V lost 4 bases and J lost 5, with 9 bases in between. The whole variable domain, filled in from reference TRBV5-5 and TRBJ1-1, reads DAGVTQSPTHLIKTRGQQVTLRCSPISGHKSVSWYQQVLGQGPQFIFQYYEKEERGRGNFPDRFSARQFPNYSSELNVNALLLGDSALYLCASSPSWTEAFFGQGTRLTVV.

The chain recombines TRBV11-3 with TRBJ2-7, with D possibly matching TRBD1 (6 bases). V was trimmed by 3 bases and J by 5 bases, leaving 14 bases between them. The CDR3 is 14 residues long. CDR1 is SGHNT, CDR2 YENEEA, per germline. CDR3 in amino acids: CASSFQGLTDEQYF. In DNA form, the CDR3 reads TGTGCCAGCAGCTTCCAGGGGTTAACAGACGAGCAGTACTTC.

The CDR3 bases are TGTGCCAGCAGCTTAGTAGCGGGGGGCCAAGAGACCCAGTACTTC. Translated: CASSLVAGGQETQYF. V gene TRBV7-2 combines with J gene TRBJ2-5; TRBD2 matches at 10 bases. The CDR3 extends over 15 amino acids. V shed 1 base, J shed 1 base, and the junction held 0 bases outside the gene matches. CDR1 and CDR2 from the germline V gene are SGHTA and FQGNSA.

The chain recombines TRBV6-1 with TRBJ2-1; 8 nucleotides agree with TRBD2. V lost 0 bases and J lost 4; bases outside the gene matches: 11. The CDR3 consists of 18 residues. Germline assignment: CDR1 MNHNS and CDR2 SASEGT. The CDR3 sequence is CASSEALRSGGLYNEQFF. CDR3 bases: TGTGCCAGCAGTGAAGCGCTTCGAAGCGGGGGTCTGTACAATGAGCAGTTCTTC.

The chain employs TRBV28 and TRBJ1-5; tentatively, D is TRBD1 (5 bases). V lost 2 bases and J 6 bases, leaving 11 bases between the germline ends. Per the germline V gene, CDR1 is MDHEN and CDR2 is SYDVKM. CDR3 length: 14 amino acids. CDR3 in DNA: TGTGCCAGCAGTTTAATGACAGCAGGTCAGCCCCAGCATTTT. This gives the protein CASSLMTAGQPQHF. Combining the CDR3 with reference TRBV28 and TRBJ1-5 gives the whole variable domain DVKVTQSSRYLVKRTGEKVFLECVQDMDHENMFWYRQDPGLGLRLIYFSYDVKMKEKGDIPEGYSVSREKKERFSLILESASTNQTSMYLCASSLMTAGQPQHFGDGTRLSIL.

Only a few counts were recorded for this clone. This rearrangement joins TRBV5-1 to TRBJ1-2, with D perhaps TRBD1 (5 bases). Germline V gene lookup returns CDR1 SGHRS and CDR2 YFSETQ. V lost 4 bases to trimming and J lost 3 bases, with 16 bases between them. CDR3 length equals 15 residues. The DNA for the CDR3 is TGCGCCAGCAGCCTGGCCCCGGGACTGGACTATGGCTACACCTTC. Amino acids: CASSLAPGLDYGYTF.

The chain uses TRBV19 and TRBJ2-2; 10 bases map to TRBD2. J lost 1 base, V lost 7 bases, and 18 bases had no gene match. This CDR3 has 20 residues. Germline V gene sequence: CDR1 LNHDA, CDR2 SQIVND (reference sequence). The CDR3 sequence: CASTTHPLLAGAVNTGELFF. In DNA, the CDR3 is TGTGCCAGTACCACCCATCCCCTCCTAGCGGGGGCGGTGAACACCGGGGAGCTGTTTTTT.

The V gene is TRBV2, the J gene TRBJ2-1; 8 bases map to TRBD1. J was trimmed by 0 bases and V by 4 bases; bases with no gene match: 2. The CDR3 consists of 15 residues. Germline V gene lookup returns CDR1 SNHLY and CDR2 FYNNEI. CDR3 residues: CASSADRVSYNEQFF. CDR3 nucleotide sequence: TGTGCCAGCAGTGCGGACAGGGTCTCCTACAATGAGCAGTTCTTC.

The V gene is TRBV6-2 or TRBV6-3, the J gene TRBJ1-5; D remains ambiguous. Germline CDR1 is MNHEY and CDR2 is SVGEGT. CDR3 length: 11 amino acids. Trimming took off 2 bases at V and 8 bases at J, with 4 bases between the two ends. CDR3 in DNA: TGTGCCAGCAGTTACCCCGAGCCCCAGCATTTT. The encoded protein is CASSYPEPQHF.

In this sample, this clone turned up once. The CDR3 reads CASSPTVTGELFF. CDR3 DNA: TGTGCCAGTAGTCCGACAGTCACCGGGGAGCTGTTTTTT. V usage is TRBV19 and J usage is TRBJ2-2, with D possibly TRBD1 on 5 matching bases. CDR1 is LNHDA and CDR2 is SQIVND in the germline V gene (reference sequence). This CDR3 is built from 13 residues. Deletions cut 5 bases from V and 4 bases from J, with 8 bases between. Full variable domain (remainder filled in from reference TRBV19 and TRBJ2-2): DGGITQSPKYLFRKEGQNVTLSCEQNLNHDAMYWYRQDPGQGLRLIYYSQIVNDFQKGDIAEGYSVSREKKESFPLTVTSAQKNPTAFYLCASSPTVTGELFFGEGSRLTVL.

This clone was recorded a few times. This rearrangement joins TRBV11-2 to TRBJ2-3; no clear D. Trimming removed 8 bases from V and 0 bases from J, with 15 bases in between. The CDR3 spans 15 residues. Per germline, CDR1 SGHAT and CDR2 FQNNGV. The CDR3 protein is CASRYDSTSTDTQYF. CDR3 nucleotide sequence: TGTGCCAGCCGATATGACTCTACTAGCACAGATACGCAGTATTTT.

V is TRBV9 and J is TRBJ2-3, with TRBD2 matching 13 bases. The V and J ends lost 2 bases and 2 bases, in that order; junction bases with no gene match: 2. The CDR3 loop spans 16 amino acids. Germline V gene sequence: CDR1 SGDLS, CDR2 YYNGEE. The chain's CDR3 is CASSVGLAGATDTQYF. As DNA, the CDR3 is TGTGCCAGCAGCGTTGGACTAGCGGGGGCCACAGATACGCAGTATTTT.